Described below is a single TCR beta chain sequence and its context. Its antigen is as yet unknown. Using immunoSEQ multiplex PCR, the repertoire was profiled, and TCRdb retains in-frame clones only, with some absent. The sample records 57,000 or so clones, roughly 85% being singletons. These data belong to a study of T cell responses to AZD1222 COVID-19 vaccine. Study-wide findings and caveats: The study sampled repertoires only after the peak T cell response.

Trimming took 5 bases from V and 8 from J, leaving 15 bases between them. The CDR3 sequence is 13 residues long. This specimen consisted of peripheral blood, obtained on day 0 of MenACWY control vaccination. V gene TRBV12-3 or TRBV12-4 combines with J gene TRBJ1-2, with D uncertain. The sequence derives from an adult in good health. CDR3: CASSLPSREGYTF. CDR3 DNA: TGTGCCAGCAGTCTCCCCTCGCGGGAGGGCTACACCTTC.